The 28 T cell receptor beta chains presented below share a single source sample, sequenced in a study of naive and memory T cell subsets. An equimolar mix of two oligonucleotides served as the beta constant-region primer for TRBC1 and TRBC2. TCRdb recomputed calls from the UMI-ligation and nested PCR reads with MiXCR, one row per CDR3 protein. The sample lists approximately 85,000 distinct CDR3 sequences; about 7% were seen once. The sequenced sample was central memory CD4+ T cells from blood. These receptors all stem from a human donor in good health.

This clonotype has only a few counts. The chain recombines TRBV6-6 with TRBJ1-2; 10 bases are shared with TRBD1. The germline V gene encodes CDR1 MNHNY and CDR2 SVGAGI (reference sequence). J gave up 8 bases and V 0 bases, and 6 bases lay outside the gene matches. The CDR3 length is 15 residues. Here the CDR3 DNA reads TGTGCCAGCAGTTACTCGGGGGACAGGGGAGGAGGCTACACCTTC. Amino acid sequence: CASSYSGDRGGGYTF.

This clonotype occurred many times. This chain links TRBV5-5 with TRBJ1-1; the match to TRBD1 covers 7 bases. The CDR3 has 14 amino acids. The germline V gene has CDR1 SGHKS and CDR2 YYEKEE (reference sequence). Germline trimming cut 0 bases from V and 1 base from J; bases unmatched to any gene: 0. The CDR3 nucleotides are TGTGCCAGCAGCTTGGCAGGGGGGAACACTGAAGCTTTCTTT. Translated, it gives CASSLAGGNTEAFF.

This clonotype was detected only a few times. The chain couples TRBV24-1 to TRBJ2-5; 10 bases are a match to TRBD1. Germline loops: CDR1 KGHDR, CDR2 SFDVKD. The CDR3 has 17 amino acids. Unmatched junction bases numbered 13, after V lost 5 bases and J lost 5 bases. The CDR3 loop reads CATSGVMGQGQGETQYF. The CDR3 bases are TGTGCCACCAGTGGGGTCATGGGCCAGGGACAGGGGGAGACCCAGTACTTC.

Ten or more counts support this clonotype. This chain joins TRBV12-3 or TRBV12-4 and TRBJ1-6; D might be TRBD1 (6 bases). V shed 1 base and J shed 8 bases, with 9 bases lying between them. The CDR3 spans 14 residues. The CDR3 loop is CASSLGDNYSPLHF. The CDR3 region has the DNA TGTGCCAGCAGTTTAGGGGACAATTATTCACCCCTCCACTTT.

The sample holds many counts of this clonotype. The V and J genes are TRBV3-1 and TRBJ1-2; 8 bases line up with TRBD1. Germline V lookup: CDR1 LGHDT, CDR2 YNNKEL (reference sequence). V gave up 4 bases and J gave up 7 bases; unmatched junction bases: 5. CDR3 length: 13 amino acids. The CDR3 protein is CASSRTGKGGYTF. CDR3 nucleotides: TGTGCCAGCAGCCGGACAGGGAAGGGTGGCTACACCTTC.

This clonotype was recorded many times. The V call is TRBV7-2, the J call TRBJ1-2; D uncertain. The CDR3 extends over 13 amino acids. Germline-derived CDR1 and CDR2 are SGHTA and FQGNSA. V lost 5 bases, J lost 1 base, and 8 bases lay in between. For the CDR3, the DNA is TGTGCCAGCAGCCAACAGATTAACTATGGCTACACCTTC. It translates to CASSQQINYGYTF.

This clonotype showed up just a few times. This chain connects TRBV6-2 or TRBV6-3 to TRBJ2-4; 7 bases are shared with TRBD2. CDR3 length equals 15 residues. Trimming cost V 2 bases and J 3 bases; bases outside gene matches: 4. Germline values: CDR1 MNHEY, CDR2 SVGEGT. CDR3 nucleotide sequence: TGTGCCAGCAGTTACGCCGGGAGGAGCAAAAACATTCAGTACTTC. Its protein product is CASSYAGRSKNIQYF.

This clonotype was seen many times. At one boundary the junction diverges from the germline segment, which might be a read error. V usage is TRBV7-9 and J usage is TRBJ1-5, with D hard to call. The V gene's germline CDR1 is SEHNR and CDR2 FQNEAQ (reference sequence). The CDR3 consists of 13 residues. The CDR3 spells CASSPGSDHPQHF. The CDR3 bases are TGTGCCAGCAGCCCCGGGTCCGATCATCCCCAGCATTTT.

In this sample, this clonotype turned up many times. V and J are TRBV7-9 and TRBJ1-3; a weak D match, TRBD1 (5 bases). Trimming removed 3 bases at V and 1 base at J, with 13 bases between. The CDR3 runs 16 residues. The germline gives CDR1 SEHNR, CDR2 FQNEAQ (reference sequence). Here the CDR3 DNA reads TGTGCCAGCAGCTTGGGGAGGGGCGCATCTGGAAACACCATATATTTT. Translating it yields CASSLGRGASGNTIYF.

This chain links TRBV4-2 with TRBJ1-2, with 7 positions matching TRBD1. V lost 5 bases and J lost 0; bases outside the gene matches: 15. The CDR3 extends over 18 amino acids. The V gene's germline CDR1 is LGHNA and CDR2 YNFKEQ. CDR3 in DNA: TGTGCCAGCAGCAAAGTTCCAGGGGGAACAGGACCTAACTATGGCTACACCTTC. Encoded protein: CASSKVPGGTGPNYGYTF.

The CDR3 bases are TGCAGTGTAGGGTACGAGCAGTACTTC. This sequence encodes CSVGYEQYF. The rearrangement uses TRBV20-1 and TRBJ2-7; D unclear. Germline CDR1 DFQATT, CDR2 SNEGSKA (reference sequence). This CDR3 is built from 9 residues. V lost 7 bases and J lost 4, with 5 bases in between.

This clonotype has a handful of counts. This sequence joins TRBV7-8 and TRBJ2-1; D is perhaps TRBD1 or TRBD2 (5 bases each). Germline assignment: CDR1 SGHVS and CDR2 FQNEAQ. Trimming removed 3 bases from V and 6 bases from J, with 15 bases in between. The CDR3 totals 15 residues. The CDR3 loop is CASSFRWERGNEQFF. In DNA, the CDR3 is TGTGCCAGCAGCTTTCGGTGGGAGAGGGGCAATGAGCAGTTCTTC.

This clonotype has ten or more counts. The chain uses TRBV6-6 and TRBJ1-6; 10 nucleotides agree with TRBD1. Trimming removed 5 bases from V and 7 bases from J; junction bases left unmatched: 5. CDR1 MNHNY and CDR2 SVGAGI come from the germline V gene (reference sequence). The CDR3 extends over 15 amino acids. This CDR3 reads CASSPADRGNSPLHF. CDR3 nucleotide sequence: TGTGCCAGCAGTCCGGCGGACAGGGGGAATTCACCCCTCCACTTT.

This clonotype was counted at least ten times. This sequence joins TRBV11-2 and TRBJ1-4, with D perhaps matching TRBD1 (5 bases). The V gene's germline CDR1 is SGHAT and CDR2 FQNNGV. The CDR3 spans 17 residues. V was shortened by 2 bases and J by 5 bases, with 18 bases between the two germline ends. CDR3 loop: CASSLLSGAGNNEKLFF. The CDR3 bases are TGTGCCAGCAGCTTACTCAGCGGGGCCGGGAACAATGAAAAACTGTTTTTT.

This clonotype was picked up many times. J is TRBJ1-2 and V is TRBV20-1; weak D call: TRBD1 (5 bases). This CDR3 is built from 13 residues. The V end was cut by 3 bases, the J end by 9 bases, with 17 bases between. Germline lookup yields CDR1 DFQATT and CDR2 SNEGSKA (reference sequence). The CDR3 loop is CSASRQGWWSYTF. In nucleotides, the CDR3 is TGCAGTGCTAGTCGGCAGGGCTGGTGGAGCTACACCTTC.

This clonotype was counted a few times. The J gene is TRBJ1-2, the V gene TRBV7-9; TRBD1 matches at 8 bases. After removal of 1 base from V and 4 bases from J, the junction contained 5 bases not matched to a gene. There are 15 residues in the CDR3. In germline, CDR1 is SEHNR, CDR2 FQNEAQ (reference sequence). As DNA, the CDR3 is TGTGCCAGCAGCTTAGGAGGACAGGGAATCTATGGCTACACCTTC. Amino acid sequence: CASSLGGQGIYGYTF.

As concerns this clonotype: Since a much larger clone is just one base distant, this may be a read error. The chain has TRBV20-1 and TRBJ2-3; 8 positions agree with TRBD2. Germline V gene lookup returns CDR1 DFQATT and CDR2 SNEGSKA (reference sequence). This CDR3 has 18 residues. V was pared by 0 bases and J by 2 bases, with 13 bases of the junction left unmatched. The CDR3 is CSARDRSGRGDHTDTQYF. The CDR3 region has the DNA TGCAGTGCTAGAGACCGGTCCGGGCGGGGGGACCACACAGATACGCAGTATTTT.

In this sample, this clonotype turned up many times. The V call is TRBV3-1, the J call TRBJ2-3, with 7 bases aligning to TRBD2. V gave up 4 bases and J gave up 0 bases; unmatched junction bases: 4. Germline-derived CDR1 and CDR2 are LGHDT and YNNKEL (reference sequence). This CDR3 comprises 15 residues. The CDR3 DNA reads TGTGCCAGCAGCCCGACTAGCAGTAGCACAGATACGCAGTATTTT. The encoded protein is CASSPTSSSTDTQYF.

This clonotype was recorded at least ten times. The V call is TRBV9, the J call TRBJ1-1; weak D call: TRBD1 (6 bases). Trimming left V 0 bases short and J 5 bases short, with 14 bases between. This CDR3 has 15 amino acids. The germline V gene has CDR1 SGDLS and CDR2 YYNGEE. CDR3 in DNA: TGTGCCAGCAGCGTAGGAGGGGGGCGGAAAACTGAAGCTTTCTTT. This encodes CASSVGGGRKTEAFF.

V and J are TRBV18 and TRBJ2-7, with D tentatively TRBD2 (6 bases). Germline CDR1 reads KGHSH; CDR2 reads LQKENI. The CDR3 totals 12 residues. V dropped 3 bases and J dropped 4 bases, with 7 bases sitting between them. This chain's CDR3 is CASSPEGYEQYF. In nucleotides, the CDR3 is TGTGCCAGCTCACCGGAGGGATACGAGCAGTACTTC.

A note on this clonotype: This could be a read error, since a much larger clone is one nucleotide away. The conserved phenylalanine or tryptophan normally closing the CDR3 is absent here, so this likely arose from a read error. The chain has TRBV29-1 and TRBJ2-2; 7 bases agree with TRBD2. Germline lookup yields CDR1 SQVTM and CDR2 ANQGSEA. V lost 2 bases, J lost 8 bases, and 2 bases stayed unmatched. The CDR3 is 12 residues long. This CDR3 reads CSVEFGGGELFS. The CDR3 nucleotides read TGCAGCGTTGAATTCGGGGGGGGGGAGCTGTTTTCT.

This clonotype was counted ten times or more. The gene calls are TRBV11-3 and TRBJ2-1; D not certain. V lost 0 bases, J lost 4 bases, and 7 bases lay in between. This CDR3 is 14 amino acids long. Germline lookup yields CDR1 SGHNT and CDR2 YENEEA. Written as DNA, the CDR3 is TGTGCCAGCAGCTTAGATGGCTATTACAATGAGCAGTTCTTC. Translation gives CASSLDGYYNEQFF.

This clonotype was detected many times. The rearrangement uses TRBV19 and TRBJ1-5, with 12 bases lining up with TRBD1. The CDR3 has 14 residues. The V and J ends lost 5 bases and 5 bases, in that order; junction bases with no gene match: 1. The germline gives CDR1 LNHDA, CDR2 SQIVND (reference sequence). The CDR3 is CASSGTGGDQPQHF. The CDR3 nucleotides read TGTGCCAGTAGTGGGACAGGGGGCGATCAGCCCCAGCATTTT.

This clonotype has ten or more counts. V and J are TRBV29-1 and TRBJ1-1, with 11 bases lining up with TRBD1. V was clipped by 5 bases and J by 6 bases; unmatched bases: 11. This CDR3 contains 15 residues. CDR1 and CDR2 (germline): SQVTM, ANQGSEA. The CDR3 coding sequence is TGCAGCGTTTCCGGACAGGGGGCAGGTTTTGCTGAAGCTTTCTTT. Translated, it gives CSVSGQGAGFAEAFF.

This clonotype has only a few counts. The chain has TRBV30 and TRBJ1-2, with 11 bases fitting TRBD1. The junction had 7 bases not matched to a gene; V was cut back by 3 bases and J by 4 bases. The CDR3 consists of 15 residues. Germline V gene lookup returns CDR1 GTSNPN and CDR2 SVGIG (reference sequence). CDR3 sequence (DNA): TGTGCCTGGAGACCCGGGACAGGGGGTCTCTATGGCTACACCTTC. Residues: CAWRPGTGGLYGYTF.

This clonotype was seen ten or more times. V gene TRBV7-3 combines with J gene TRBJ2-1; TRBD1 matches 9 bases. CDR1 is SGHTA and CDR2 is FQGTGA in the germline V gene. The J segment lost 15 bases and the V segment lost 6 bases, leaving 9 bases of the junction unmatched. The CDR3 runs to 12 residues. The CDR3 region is CASSPSGTGLFF. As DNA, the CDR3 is TGTGCCAGCAGTCCAAGCGGGACAGGGCTGTTCTTC.

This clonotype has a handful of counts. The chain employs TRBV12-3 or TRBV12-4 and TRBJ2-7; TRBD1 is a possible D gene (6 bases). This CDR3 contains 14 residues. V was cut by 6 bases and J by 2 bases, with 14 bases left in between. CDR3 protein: CASRDRDKTYEQYF. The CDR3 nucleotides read TGTGCCAGCAGGGACCGGGACAAAACCTACGAGCAGTACTTC.

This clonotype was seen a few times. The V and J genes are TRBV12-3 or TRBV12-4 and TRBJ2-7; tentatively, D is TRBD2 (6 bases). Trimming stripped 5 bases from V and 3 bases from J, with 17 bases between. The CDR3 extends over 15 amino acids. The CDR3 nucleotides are TGTGCCAGCAGTACTAACCGGGACTTATACTACGAGCAGTACTTC. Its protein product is CASSTNRDLYYEQYF.